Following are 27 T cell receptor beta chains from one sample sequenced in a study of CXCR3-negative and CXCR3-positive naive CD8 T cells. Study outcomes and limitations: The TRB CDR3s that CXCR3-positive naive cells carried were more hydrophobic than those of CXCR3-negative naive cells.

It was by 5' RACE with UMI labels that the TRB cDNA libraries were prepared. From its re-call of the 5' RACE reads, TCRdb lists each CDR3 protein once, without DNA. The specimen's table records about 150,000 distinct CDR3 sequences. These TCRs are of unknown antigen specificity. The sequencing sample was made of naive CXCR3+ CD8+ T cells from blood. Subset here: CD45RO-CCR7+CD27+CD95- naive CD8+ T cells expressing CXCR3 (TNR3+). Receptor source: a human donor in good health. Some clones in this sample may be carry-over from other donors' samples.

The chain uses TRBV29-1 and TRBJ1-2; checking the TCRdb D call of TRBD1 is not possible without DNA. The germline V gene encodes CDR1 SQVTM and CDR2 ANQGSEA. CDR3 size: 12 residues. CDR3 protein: CSVAGATYGYTF.

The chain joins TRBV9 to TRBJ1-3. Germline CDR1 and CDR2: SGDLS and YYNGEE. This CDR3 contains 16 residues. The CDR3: CASSVADGSSGNTIYF.

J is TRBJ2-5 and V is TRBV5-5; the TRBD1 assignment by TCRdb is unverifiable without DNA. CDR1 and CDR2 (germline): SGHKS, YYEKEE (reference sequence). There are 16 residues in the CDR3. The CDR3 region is CASSRSTGTGEETQYF.

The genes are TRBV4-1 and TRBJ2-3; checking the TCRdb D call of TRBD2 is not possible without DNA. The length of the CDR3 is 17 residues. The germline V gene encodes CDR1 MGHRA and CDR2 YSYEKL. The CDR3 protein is CASSQGLAGGIADTQYF.

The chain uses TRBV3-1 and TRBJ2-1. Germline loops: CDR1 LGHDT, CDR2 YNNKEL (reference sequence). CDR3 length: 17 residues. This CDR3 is CASSSTLSGSSYNEQFF.

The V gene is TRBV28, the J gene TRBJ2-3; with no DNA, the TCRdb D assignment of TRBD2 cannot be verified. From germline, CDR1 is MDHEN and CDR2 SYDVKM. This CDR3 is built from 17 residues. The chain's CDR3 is CASSSSVAGGPFNTQYF.

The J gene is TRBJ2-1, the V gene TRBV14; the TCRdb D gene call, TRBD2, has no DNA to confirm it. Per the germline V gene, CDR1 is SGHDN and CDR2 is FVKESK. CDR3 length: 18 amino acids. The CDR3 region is CASSQDEAHSGSYNEQFF.

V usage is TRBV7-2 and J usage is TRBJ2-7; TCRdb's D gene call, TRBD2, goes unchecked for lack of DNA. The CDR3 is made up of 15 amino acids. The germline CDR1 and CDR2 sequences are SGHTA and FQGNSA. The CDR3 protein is CASSPGLAAPYEQYF.

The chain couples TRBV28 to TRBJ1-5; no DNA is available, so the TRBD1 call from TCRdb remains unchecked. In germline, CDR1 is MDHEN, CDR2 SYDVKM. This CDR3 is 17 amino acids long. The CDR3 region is CASSSTSGQQINQPQHF. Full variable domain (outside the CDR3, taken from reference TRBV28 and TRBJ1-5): DVKVTQSSRYLVKRTGEKVFLECVQDMDHENMFWYRQDPGLGLRLIYFSYDVKMKEKGDIPEGYSVSREKKERFSLILESASTNQTSMYLCASSSTSGQQINQPQHFGDGTRLSIL.

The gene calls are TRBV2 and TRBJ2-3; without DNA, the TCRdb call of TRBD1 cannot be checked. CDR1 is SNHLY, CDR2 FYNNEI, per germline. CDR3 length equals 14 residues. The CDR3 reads CASTDRAATDTQYF.

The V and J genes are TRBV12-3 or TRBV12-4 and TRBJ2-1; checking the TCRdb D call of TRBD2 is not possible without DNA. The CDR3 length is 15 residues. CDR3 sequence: CASTMTSGENNEQFF.

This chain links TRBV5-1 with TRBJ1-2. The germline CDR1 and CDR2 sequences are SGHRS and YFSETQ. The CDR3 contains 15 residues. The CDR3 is CASSLQTPGNYGYIF.

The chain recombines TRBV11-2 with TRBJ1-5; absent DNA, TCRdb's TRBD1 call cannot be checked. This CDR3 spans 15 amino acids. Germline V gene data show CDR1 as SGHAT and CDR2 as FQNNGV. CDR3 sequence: CASSLGTAEYQPQHF.

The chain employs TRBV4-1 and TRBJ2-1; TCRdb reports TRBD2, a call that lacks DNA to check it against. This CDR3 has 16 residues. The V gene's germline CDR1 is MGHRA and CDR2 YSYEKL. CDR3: CASSQVLAASYNEQFF.

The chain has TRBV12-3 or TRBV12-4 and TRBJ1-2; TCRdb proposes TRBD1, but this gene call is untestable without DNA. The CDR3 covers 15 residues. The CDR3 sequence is CASSFLAGPPYGYTF.

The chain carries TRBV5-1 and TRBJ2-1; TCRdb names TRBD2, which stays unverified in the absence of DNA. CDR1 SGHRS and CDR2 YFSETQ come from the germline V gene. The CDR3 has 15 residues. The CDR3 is CASRWTSGGANEQFF.

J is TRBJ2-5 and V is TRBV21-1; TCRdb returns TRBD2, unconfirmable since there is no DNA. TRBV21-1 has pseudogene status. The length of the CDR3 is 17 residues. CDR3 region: CASSKASGGAEQETQYF.

CDR3 sequence: CASSERIGRYNEQFF. The chain couples TRBV2 to TRBJ2-1; TCRdb returns TRBD1, unconfirmable since there is no DNA. The CDR3 is 15 amino acids. Germline V lookup: CDR1 SNHLY, CDR2 FYNNEI.

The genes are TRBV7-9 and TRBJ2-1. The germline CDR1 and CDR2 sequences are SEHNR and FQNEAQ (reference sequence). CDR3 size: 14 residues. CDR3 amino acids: CASSDGDSYNEQFF.

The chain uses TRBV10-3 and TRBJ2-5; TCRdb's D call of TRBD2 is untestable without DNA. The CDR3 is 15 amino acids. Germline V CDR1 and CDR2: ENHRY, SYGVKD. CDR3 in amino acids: CAIRPGLEYQETQYF.

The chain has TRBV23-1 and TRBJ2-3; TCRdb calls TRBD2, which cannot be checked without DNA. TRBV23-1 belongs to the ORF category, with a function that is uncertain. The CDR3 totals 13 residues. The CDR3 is CASSRVPGDTQYF.

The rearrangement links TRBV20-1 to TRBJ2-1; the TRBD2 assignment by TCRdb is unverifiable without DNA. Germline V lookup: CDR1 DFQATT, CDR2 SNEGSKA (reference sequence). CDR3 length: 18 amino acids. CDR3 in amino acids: CSATTYITGTSAYNEQFF.

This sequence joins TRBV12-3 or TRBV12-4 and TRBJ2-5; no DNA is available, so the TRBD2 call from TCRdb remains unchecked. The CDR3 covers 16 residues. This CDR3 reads CASSPRGSGGAETQYF.

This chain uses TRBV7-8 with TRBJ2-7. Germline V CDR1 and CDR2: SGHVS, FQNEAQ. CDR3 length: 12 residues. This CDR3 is CASSLVDYEQYF.

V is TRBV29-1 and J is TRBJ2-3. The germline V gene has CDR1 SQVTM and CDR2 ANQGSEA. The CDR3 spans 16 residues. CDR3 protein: CSVETSSGRGSDTQYF.

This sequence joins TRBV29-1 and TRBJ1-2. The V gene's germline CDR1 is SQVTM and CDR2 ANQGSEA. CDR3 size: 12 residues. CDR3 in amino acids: CSAQGRDYGYTF.

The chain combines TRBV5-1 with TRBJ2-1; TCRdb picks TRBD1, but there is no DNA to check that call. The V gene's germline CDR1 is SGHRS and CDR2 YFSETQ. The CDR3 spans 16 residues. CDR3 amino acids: CASSLADKEAYNEQFF.